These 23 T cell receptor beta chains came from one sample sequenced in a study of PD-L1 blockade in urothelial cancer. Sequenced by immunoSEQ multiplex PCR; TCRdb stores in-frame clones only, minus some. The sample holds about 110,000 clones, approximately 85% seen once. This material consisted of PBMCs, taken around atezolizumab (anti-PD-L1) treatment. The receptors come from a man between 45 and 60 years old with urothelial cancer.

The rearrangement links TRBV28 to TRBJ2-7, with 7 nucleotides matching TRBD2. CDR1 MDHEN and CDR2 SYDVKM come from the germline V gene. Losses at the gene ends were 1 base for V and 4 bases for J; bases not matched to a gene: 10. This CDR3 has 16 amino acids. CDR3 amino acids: CASSLFTGGGGYEQYF. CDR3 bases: TGTGCCAGCAGTTTATTTACGGGGGGAGGAGGGTACGAGCAGTACTTC.

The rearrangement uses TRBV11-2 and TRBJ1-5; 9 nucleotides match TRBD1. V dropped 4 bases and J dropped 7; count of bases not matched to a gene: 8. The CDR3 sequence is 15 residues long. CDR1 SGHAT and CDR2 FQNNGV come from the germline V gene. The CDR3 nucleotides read TGTGCCAGCAGCTCCGAACCGGGACAGGGCCAGCCCCAGCATTTT. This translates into CASSSEPGQGQPQHF.

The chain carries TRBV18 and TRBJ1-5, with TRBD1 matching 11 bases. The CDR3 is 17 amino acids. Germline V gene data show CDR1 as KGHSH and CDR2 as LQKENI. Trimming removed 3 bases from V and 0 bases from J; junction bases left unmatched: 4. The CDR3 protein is CASSPPGQGGSNQPQHF. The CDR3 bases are TGTGCCAGCTCACCTCCGGGACAGGGGGGTAGCAATCAGCCCCAGCATTTT.

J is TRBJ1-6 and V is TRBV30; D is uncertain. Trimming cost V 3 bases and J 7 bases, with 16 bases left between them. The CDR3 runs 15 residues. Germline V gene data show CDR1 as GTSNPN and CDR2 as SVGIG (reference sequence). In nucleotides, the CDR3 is TGTGCCTGGAGGGCGCGGCCGGGGAACAATTCACCCCTCCACTTT. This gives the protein CAWRARPGNNSPLHF. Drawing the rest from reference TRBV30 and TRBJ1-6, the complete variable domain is SQTIHQWPATLVQPVGSPLSLECTVEGTSNPNLYWYRQAAGRGLQLLFYSVGIGQISSEVPQNLSASRPQDRQFILSSKKLLLSDSGFYLCAWRARPGNNSPLHFGNGTRLTVT.

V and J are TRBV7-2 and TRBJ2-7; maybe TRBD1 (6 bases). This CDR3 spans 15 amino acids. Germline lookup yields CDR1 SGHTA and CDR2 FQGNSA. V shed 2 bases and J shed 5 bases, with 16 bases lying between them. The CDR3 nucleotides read TGTGCCAGCAGCTTAAATTGGGGGCTGCAAGACGAGCAGTACTTC. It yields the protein CASSLNWGLQDEQYF.

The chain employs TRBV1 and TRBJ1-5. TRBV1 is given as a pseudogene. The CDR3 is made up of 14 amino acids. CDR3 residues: CTSIEQEGNQPQHF. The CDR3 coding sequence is TGCACCAGCATTGAGCAGGAGGGGAATCAGCCCCAGCATTTT.

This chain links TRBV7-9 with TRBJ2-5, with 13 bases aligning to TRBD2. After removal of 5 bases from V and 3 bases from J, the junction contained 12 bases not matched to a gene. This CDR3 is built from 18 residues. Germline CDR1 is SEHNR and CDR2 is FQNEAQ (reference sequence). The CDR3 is CASSRRLSGTSGEETQYF. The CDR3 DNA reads TGTGCCAGCAGCCGAAGGTTAAGTGGGACTAGCGGGGAAGAGACCCAGTACTTC.

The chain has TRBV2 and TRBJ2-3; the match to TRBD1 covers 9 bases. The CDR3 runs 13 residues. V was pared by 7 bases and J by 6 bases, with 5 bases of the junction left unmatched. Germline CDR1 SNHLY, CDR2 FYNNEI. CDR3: CASTNRGPDTQYF. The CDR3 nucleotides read TGTGCCAGCACTAACAGGGGGCCCGATACGCAGTATTTT.

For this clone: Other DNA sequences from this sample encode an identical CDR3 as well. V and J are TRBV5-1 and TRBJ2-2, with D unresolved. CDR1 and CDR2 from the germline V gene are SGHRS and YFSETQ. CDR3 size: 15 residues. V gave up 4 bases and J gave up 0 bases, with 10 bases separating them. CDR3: CASSPGGANTGELFF. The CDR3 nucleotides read TGCGCCAGCAGCCCCGGCGGAGCGAACACCGGGGAGCTGTTTTTT.

CDR3 sequence reads: CASESIYNEQFF. Written as DNA, the CDR3 is TGTGCCAGTGAAAGCATCTACAATGAGCAGTTCTTC. This chain links TRBV27 with TRBJ2-1; no clear D. V gave up 9 bases and J gave up 3 bases, with 9 bases separating them. The CDR3 has 12 amino acids. Per the germline V gene, CDR1 is MNHEY and CDR2 is SMNVEV (reference sequence).

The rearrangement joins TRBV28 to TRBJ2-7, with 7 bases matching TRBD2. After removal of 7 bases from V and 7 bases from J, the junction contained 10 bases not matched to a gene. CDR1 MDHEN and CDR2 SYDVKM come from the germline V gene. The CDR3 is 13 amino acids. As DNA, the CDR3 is TGTGCCAGCAATCCCGCCTGGGGGGGGGAGCAGTACTTC. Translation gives CASNPAWGGEQYF.

This CDR3 reads CASNQDRGRNYGYTF. The CDR3, as DNA: TGTGCCAGCAACCAAGACAGGGGGCGCAACTATGGCTACACCTTC. The chain is built from TRBV28 and TRBJ1-2; 10 bases line up with TRBD1. After removal of 7 bases from V and 2 bases from J, the junction contained 7 bases not matched to a gene. The CDR3 loop spans 15 amino acids. Germline CDR1 and CDR2: MDHEN and SYDVKM.

The CDR3 reads CAWRTGGAYGYTF. In nucleotides, the CDR3 is TGTGCCTGGAGGACAGGGGGCGCCTATGGCTACACCTTC. The V gene is TRBV30, the J gene TRBJ1-2; 10 positions match TRBD1. The CDR3 runs 13 residues. V gave up 3 bases and J gave up 4 bases; unmatched junction bases: 2. CDR1 and CDR2 from the germline V gene are GTSNPN and SVGIG (reference sequence).

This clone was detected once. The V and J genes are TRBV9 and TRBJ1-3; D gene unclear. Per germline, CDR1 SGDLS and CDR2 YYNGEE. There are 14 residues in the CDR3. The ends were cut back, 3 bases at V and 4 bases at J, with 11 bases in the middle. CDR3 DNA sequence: TGTGCCAGCAGCGCAGACATAAACGGAAACACCATATATTTT. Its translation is CASSADINGNTIYF.

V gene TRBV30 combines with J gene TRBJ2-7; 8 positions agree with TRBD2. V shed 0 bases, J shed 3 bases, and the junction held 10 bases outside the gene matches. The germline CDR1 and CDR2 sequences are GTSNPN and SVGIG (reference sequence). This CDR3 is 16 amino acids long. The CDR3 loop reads CAWSVPQTGTSYEQYF. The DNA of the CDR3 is TGTGCCTGGAGTGTACCGCAAACCGGGACTAGCTACGAGCAGTACTTC.

CDR3 nucleotides: TGTGCCAGCAGCTTAAATGGCGGGAGAGGGGTGAATGAGCAGTTCTTC. As protein: CASSLNGGRGVNEQFF. The chain uses TRBV11-2 and TRBJ2-1; the match to TRBD2 covers 7 bases. This CDR3 is built from 16 residues. V lost 2 bases to trimming and J lost 7 bases; unmatched junction nucleotides: 11. Germline lookup yields CDR1 SGHAT and CDR2 FQNNGV.

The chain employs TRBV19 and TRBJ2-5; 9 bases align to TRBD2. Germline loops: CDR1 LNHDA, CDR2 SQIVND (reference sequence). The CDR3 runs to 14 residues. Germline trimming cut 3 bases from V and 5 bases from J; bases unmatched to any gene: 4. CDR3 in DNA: TGTGCCAGTAGTATGGCGGGAGGGGTTGAGACCCAGTACTTC. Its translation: CASSMAGGVETQYF.

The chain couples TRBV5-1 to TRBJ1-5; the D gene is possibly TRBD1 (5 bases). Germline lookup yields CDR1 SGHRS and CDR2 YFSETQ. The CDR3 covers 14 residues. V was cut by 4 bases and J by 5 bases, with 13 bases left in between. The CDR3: CASSLRGGDQPQHF. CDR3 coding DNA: TGCGCCAGCAGCCTACGGGGGGGGGATCAGCCCCAGCATTTT.

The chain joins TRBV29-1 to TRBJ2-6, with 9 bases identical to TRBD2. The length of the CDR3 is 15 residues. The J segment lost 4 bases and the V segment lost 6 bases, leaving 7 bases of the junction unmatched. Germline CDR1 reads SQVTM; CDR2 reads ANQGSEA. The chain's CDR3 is CSVLGTSSGANVLTF. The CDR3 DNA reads TGCAGCGTCTTAGGGACTAGCTCAGGGGCCAACGTCCTGACTTTC.

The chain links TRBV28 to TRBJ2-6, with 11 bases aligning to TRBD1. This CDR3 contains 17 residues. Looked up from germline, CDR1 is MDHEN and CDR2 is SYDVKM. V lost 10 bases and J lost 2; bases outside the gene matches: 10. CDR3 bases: TGTGCCACGTCGGGACAGGGGGGATCTCCTGGGGCCAACGTCCTGACTTTC. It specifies CATSGQGGSPGANVLTF.

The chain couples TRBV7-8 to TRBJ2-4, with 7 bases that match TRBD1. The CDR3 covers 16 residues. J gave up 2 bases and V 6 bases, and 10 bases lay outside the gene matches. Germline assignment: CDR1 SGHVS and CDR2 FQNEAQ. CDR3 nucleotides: TGTGCCAGCAGTAAAGGGGGCTCGGTGTCCAAAAACATTCAGTACTTC. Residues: CASSKGGSVSKNIQYF.

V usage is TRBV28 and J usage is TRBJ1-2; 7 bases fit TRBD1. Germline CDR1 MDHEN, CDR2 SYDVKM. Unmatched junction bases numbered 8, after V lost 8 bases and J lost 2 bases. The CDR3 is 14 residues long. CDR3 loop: CASAGQRKNYGYTF. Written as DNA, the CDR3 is TGTGCCAGCGCGGGACAGCGAAAAAACTATGGCTACACCTTC.

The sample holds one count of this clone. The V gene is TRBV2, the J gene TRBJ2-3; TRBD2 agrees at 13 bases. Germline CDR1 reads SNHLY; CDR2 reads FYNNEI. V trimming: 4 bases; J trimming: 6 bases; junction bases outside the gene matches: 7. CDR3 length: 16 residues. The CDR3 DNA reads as TGTGCCAGCAGTGCTTTGACTAGCGGGAGGTGGGATACGCAGTATTTT. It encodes CASSALTSGRWDTQYF.